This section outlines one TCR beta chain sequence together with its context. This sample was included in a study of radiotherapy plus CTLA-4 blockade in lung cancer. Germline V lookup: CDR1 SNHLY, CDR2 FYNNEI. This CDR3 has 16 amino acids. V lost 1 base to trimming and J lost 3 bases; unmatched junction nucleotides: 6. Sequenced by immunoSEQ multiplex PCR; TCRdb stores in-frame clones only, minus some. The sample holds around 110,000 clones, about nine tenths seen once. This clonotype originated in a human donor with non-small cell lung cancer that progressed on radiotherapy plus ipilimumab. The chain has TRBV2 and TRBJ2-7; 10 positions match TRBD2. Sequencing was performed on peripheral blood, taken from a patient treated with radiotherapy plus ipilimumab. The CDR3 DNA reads TGTGCCAGCAGTGAAGTTAAAGCGGGAGGGCGCTACGAGCAGTACTTC. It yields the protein CASSEVKAGGRYEQYF.